Described below is a single T cell receptor (beta chain) sequence and its context. Profiled with immunoSEQ multiplex PCR; TCRdb holds only in-frame clones, not every one. This table has roughly 290,000 clones, around 88% appearing once. The data belong to a study of blood T cell repertoires in COVID-19. The CDR3 runs to 14 residues. Germline lookup yields CDR1 SGHAT and CDR2 FQNNGV. V lost 5 bases to trimming and J lost 5 bases, with 13 bases between them. The gene calls are TRBV11-2 and TRBJ2-1; D not resolved. Sequencing input: peripheral blood. The TCR originated in a woman in her twenties or thirties who had recovered from COVID-19. As DNA, the CDR3 is TGTGCCAGCAGCCTACCCTCGGTCAACAATGAGCAGTTCTTC. Amino acids: CASSLPSVNNEQFF.